The entry below gives a single TCR beta chain sequence along with its context. This sample was taken from a study of cytomegalovirus exposure and HLA in healthy donors. This PCR relied on a set of 60 Vbeta primers and 13 Jbeta primers. TCRdb's table, derived via immunoSEQ multiplex PCR, lists solely in-frame clones and lacks some. The profile covers 70,000 to 90,000 clones, with around 80% appearing a single time and 12% taken by the ten largest. Germline V gene lookup returns CDR1 KGHSH and CDR2 LQKENI. The CDR3 loop spans 15 amino acids. V lost 2 bases to trimming and J lost 2 bases, with 9 bases between them.

This sequence originates from a male donor in good health and CMV-seropositive. This rearrangement joins TRBV18 to TRBJ2-2; D remains ambiguous. The source material was PBMCs. CDR3 sequence: CASSPTQLNTGELFF. CDR3 bases: TGTGCCAGCTCACCAACACAGTTAAACACCGGGGAGCTGTTTTTT.